Sequencing of this TCR beta chain was carried out in a study of identical twins (dated by TCRdb to the mid-2010s). Study-wide context: To test whether fetal clonotypes persist, the study used deep sequencing on TCR alpha and beta repertoires from monozygotic twins, unrelated adults of various ages, and cord blood. Replicate twin experiments were performed at different times using different library preparation protocols to rule out contamination. Overall study outcomes, separate from this receptor: In monozygotic twins, recombination models systematically underestimated out-of-frame TCR alpha sharing, but the models matched the sharing seen between unrelated individuals. Conclusions relied on cross-sectional statistical analysis, since the same donors could not be followed over many years. Out-of-frame TCR alpha sequences shared between twins showed an excess of low generation-probability sequences compared with coincidental sharing between unrelated individuals. Fewer insertions were carried by abundant cord blood beta clonotypes, a similar but weaker trend appeared in young adult naive repertoires, and no such trend appeared in memory repertoires. Zero-insertion analyses could be partly confounded by invariant T cells such as MAIT and iNKT, although diverse VJ usage argued against such confounding for most clonotypes. A weaker excess of twin sharing was found in beta out-of-frame sequences because the signal-to-noise ratio was lowered by fewer shared sequences.

Ten or more counts support this clonotype. This clone's antigen is unknown. The record has no base qualities; no much larger clone is one base away. The method was 5' RACE. The sequencer was an Illumina HiSeq 2000. A universal primer binding site was added through template switching, and the final cDNA carried a unique molecular identifier so that TCR cDNA molecules could be counted accurately. Specific primers in the conserved constant-segment region were used to synthesize first-strand cDNA for TCR alpha and beta chains. Each cDNA library was double barcoded, with a SMART-Mk sample barcode plus Illumina barcodes, to control for contamination. TruSeq adapter sequences and Illumina sample barcodes were added in two successive PCR steps. The Illumina HiSeq platform was used with custom primers to sequence TCR alpha and beta cDNA libraries. The study's own analysis went as follows. Unique molecular identifiers were extracted from raw reads with MiGEC, and CDR3 positions were determined with MiXCR. For each individual, recombination models were inferred using an EM algorithm with the repgenHMM and IGoR tools. Shared clonotype analysis was performed with the tcR package in R, normalizing sharing by the product of cloneset sizes. To study raw recombination without the effects of thymic and clonal selection, out-of-frame nonproductive sequences were analyzed. TCRdb reanalyzed the raw reads on its own, using fastp at Q25 for trimming and MiXCR for clone calling, and kept in-frame beta chains. CDR3 protein duplicates are merged, each entry listing the most common genes and DNA. These V and J calls derive from TCRdb rather than the authors' analysis. This sample gives roughly 150,000 distinct CDR3 sequences in total; 3% to 4% of them show up just once. Together, the top ten hold around 8.1% of the sample.

The germline V gene (reference sequence) supplies CDR1 DFQATT and CDR2 SNEGSKA. The CDR3 contains 10 residues, cysteine and phenylalanine counted. CDR3 DNA is the only sequence kept; it has 30 bases, read in frame from the first base. V loses 5 bases, J loses 7 bases, and the germline ends lie 5 bases apart. Only healthy Caucasian donors were included. Miltenyi CD45RO+ enrichment and human naive T-cell isolation kits were used to isolate memory (CD45RO+) and naive T cells from PBMC. The rearrangement combines TRBV20-1 with TRBJ2-2; the D region possibly corresponds to TRBD1 (5 bases align). Sequencing input: memory T cells sorted from blood. The sample's cell subset or site, from its label and the paper: CD45RO+ enriched T cells. This sequence originates from a man aged 18-30 years in good health. The DNA sequence follows: TGCAGTGCTCAGGGCGGGGAGCTGTTTTTT. Its protein reads: CSAQGGELFF.